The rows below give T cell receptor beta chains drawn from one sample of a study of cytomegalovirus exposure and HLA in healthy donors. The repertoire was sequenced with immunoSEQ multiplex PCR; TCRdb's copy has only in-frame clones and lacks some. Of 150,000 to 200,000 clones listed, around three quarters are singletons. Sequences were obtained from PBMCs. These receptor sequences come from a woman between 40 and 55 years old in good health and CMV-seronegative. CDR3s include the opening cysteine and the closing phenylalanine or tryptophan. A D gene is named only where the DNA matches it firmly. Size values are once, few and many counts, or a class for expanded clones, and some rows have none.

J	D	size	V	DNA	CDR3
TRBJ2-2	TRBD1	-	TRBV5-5	TGTGCCAGCAGTCTACAGGGGGATCCTACCTTTACGCTGTTTTTT	CASSLQGDPTFTLFF
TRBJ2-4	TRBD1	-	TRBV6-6	TGTGCCAGCAGGGGACAGGGTCTGAACATTCAGTACTTC	CASRGQGLNIQYF
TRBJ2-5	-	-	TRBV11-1	TGTGCCAGCAGCTTTCAGGGTAGGCCGGAGACCCAGTACTTC	CASSFQGRPETQYF
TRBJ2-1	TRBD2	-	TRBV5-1	TGCGCCAGCAGCCTATATAGCGGGAGCGGGAACAATGAGCAGTTCTTC	CASSLYSGSGNNEQFF
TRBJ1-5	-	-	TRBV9	TGTGCCAGCAGCCCGACAGGATCCCTTCTGCCCCAGCATTTT	CASSPTGSLLPQHF
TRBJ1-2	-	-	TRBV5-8	TGTGCCAGCAGCTTGGACGTCGGTACCTATGGCTACACCTTC	CASSLDVGTYGYTF
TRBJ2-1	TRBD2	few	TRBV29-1	TGCAGCGTTGTGGTGGACGGACTAGCGGGAGTGCCTGAGCAGTTCTTC	CSVVVDGLAGVPEQFF
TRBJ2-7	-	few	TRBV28	TGTGCCAGCAGTCATCACCTCGAGAGCGAGCAGTACTTC	CASSHHLESEQYF
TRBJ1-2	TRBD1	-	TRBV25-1	TGTGCCAGCAGTGTACTTGGGCCGGGACAGTCCTCCTATGGCTACACCTTC	CASSVLGPGQSSYGYTF
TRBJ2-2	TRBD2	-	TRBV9	TGTGCCAGCAGCAGACGACTAGCGACCACCGGGGAGCTGTTTTTT	CASSRRLATTGELFF
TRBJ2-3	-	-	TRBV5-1	TGCGCCACCAAGACGGAGTTTTCAGATACGCAGTATTTT	CATKTEFSDTQYF
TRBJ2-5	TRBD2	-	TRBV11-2	TGTGCCAGCAGCAAGACTAGCGGGAAAGAGACCCAGTACTTC	CASSKTSGKETQYF
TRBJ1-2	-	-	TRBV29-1	TGCAGCGTCGTTGGCATTCTCGGCTACACCTTC	CSVVGILGYTF
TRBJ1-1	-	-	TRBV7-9	TGTGCCAGCAGCTTATGGGGACTTATGAACACTGAAGCTTTCTTT	CASSLWGLMNTEAFF
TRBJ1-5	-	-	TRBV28	TGTGCCAGCAGTTTAGTGCGTCGGGAGTGGCAGCCCCAGCATTTT	CASSLVRREWQPQHF
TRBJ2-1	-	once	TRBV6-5	TGTGCCAGCAGACAGGGTGGGTCCTACAATGAGCAGTTCTTC	CASRQGGSYNEQFF
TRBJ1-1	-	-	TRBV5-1	TGCGCCAGCAGCCGCATGGGGGGTAGTGGCACTGAAGCTTTCTTT	CASSRMGGSGTEAFF
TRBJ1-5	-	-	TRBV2	TGTGCCAGCAGTGAAATTTCGCGTGTTCTATCTCAGCCCCAGCATTTT	CASSEISRVLSQPQHF
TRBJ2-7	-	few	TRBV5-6	TGTGCCAGCAGCCCCGATGGGAGCTCCTACGAGCAGTACTTC	CASSPDGSSYEQYF
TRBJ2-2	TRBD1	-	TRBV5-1	TGCGCCAGCAGCACAGGACAGGGGAACGGGGAGCTGTTTTTT	CASSTGQGNGELFF
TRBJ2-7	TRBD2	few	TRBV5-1	TGCGCCAGCAGCTTTGGAGCGGGAGGGGTAGGAAGCGAGCAGTACTTC	CASSFGAGGVGSEQYF
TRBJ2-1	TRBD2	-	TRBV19	TGTGCCAGTAGTATACTGAGCGGGAGGGGGAGGAATGAGCAGTTCTTC	CASSILSGRGRNEQFF
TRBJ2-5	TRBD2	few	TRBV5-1	TGCGCCAGCAGCCCCCTACGGGGGGAAGAAGAGACCCAGTACTTC	CASSPLRGEEETQYF
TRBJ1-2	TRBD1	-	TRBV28	TGTGCCAGCAGTTTAGGGACAGGGGGCACCATTAACTATGGCTACACCTTC	CASSLGTGGTINYGYTF
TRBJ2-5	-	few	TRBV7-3	TGTGCCAGCAGCACCTGGGGGCTAGCGGAAGAGACCCAGTACTTC	CASSTWGLAEETQYF
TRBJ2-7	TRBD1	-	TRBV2	TGTGCCAGCAGGCCGGGACAGAGAAACTACGAGCAGTACTTC	CASRPGQRNYEQYF
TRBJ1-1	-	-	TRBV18	TGTGCCAGCTCACCTCCTCAGGCAGTCCAGTCTGAAGCTTTCTTT	CASSPPQAVQSEAFF
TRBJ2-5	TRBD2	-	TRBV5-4	TGTGCCAGCAGCCCTGGGGGCGGGAGGGCCGGTCCCAAGACCCAGTACTTC	CASSPGGGRAGPKTQYF
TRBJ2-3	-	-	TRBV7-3	TGTGCCAGCAGCACCGGGACATCCGCAGATACGCAGTATTTT	CASSTGTSADTQYF
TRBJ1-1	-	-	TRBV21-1	TGTGCCAGCAGCAACTTCTGGACAGCCCCAGAAATGAACACTGAAGCTTTCTTT	CASSNFWTAPEMNTEAFF
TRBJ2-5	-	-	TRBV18	TGTGCCAGCTCACCACCGTCGTCAGTTCATCAAGAGACCCAGTACTTC	CASSPPSSVHQETQYF